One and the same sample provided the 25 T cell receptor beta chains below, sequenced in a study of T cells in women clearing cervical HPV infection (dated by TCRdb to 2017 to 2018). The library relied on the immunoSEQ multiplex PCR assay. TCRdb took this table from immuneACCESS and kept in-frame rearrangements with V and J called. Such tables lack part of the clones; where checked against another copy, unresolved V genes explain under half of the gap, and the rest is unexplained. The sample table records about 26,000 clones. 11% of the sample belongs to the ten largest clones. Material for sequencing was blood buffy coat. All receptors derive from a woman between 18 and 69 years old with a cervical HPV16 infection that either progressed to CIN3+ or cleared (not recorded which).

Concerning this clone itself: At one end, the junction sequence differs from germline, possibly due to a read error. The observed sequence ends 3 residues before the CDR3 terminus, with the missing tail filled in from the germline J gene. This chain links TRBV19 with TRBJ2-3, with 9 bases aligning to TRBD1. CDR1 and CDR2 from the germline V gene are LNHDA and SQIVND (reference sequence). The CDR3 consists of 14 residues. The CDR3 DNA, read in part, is TGTGCCAGTAGTATCGACAGGGGGGCAGAGACG. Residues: CASSIDRGAET. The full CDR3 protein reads CASSIDRGAETQYF.

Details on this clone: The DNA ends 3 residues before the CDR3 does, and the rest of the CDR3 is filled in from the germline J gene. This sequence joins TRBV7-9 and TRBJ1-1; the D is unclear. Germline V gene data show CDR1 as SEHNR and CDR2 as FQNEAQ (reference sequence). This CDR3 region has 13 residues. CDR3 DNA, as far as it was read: TGTGCCAGCAGCTTATATACACCTCCCCAG. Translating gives CASSLYTPPQ. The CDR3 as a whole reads CASSLYTPPQAFF. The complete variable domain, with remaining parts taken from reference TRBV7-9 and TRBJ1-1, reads DTGVSQNPRHKITKRGQNVTFRCDPISEHNRLYWYRQTLGQGPEFLTYFQNEAQLEKSRLLSDRFSAERPKGSFSTLEIQRTEQGDSAMYLCASSLYTPPQAFFGQGTRLTVV.

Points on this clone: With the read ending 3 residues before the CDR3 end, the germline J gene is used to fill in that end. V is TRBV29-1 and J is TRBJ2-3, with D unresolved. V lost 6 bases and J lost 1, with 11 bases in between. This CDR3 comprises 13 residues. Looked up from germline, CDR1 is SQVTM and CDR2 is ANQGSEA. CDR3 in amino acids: CSVPVFRTDTQYF. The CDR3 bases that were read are TGCAGCGTACCGGTTTTTCGCACAGATACG.

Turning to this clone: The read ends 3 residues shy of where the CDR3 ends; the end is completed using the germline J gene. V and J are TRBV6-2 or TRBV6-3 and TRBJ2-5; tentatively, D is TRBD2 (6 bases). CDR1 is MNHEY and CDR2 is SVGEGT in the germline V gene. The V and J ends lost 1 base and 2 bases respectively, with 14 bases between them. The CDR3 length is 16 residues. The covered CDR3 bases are TGTGCCAGCAGTTACTATACGGGGGTCATTCAAGAGACC. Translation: CASSYYTGVIQET. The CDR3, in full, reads CASSYYTGVIQETQYF.

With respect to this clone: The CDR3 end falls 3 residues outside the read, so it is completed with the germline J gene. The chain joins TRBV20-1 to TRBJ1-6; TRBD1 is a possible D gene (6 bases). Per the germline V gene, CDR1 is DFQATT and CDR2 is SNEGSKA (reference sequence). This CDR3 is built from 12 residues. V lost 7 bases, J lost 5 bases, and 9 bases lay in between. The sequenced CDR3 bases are TGCAGTGTGCCAGGGGATAATTCACCC. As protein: CSVPGDNSP. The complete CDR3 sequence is CSVPGDNSPLHF.

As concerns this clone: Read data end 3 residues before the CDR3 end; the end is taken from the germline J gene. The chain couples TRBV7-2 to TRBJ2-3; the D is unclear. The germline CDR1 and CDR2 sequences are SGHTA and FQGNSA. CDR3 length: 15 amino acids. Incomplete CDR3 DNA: TGTGCCAGCAGCTTAAGGCGGTCATTGCGAGAGACG. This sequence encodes CASSLRRSLRET. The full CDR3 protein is CASSLRRSLRETQYF.

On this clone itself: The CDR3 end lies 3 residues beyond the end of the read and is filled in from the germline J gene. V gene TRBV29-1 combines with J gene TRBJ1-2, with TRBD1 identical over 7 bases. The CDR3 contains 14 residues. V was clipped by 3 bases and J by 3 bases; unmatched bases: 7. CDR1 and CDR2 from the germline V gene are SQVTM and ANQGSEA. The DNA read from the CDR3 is TGCAGCGTTGATAAGAGGGGGCTAGACTATGGC. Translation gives CSVDKRGLDYG. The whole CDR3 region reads CSVDKRGLDYGYTF.

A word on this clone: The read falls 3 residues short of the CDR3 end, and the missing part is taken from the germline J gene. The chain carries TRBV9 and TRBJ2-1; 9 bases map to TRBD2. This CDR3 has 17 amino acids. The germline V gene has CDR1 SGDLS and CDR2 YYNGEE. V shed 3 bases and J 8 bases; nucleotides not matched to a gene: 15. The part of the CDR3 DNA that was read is TGTGCCAGCAGCGCCTCGATCTTAGCGGGAGAGGGCGATGAG. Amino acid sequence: CASSASILAGEGDE. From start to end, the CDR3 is CASSASILAGEGDEQFF.

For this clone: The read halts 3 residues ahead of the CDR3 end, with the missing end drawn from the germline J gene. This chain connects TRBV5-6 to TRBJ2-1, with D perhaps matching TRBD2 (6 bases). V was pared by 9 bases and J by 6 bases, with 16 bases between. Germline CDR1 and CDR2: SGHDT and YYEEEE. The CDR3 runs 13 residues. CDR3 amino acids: CATRRRGSNEQFF. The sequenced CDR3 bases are TGTGCCACCCGCCGTCGGGGGAGCAATGAG.

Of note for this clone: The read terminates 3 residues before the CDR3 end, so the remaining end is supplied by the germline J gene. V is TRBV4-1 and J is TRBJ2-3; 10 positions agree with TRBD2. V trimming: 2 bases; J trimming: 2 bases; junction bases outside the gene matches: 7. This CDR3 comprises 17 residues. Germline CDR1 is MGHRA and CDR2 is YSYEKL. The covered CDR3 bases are TGCGCCAGCAGCCAAATCATAGGACTAGCGGACACAGATACG. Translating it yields CASSQIIGLADTDT. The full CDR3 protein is CASSQIIGLADTDTQYF.

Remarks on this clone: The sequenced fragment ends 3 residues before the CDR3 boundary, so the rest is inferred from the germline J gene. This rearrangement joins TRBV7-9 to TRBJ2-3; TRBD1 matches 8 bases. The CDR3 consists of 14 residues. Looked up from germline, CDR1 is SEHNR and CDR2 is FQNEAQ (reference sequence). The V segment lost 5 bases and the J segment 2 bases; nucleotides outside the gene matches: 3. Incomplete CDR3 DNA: TGTGCCAGCAGCCGGACAGGGTTCACAGATACG. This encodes CASSRTGFTDT. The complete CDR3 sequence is CASSRTGFTDTQYF.

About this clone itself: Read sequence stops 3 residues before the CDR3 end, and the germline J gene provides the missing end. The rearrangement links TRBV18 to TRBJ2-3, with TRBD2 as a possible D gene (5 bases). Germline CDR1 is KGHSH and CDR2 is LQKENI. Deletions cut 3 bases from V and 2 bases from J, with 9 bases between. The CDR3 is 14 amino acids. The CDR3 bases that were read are TGTGCCAGCTCACCCGCCGGGGACACAGATACG. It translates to CASSPAGDTDT. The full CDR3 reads CASSPAGDTDTQYF.

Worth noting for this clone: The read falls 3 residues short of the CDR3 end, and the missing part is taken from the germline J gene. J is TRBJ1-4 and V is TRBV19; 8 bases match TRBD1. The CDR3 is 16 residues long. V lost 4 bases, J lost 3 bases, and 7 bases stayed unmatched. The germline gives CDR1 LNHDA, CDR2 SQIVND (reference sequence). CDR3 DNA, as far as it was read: TGTGCCAGTAGTACCAGACAGGGGCAAGCTAATGAAAAA. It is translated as CASSTRQGQANEK. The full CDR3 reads CASSTRQGQANEKLFF.

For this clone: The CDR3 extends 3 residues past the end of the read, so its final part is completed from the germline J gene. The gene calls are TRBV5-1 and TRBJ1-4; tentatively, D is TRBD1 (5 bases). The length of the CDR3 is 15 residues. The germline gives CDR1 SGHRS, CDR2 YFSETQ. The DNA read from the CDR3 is TGCGCCAGCAGCTTGAGTAACCCTGGGGCCAACGTA. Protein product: CASSLSNPGANV. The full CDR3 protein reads CASSLSNPGANVLFF. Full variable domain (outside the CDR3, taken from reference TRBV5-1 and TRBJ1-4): KAGVTQTPRYLIKTRGQQVTLSCSPISGHRSVSWYQQTPGQGLQFLFEYFSETQRNKGNFPGRFSGRQFSNSRSEMNVSTLELGDSALYLCASSLSNPGANVLFFGSGTQLSVL.

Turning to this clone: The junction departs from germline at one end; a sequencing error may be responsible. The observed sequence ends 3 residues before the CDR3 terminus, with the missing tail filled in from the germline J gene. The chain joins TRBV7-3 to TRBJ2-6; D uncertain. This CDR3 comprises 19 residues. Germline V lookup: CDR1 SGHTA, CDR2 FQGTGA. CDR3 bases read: TGTGCCAGCAGCCTAACCCCGGCGGCCTGGCGCTCTGGGGCCAACGTC. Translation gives CASSLTPAAWRSGANV. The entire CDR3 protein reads CASSLTPAAWRSGANVLTF.

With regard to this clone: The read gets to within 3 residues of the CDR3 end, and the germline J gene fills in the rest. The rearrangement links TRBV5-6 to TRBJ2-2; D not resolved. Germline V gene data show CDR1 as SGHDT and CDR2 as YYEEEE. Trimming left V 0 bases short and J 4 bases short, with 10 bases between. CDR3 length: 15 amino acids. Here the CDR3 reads CASSLGQVGTGELFF. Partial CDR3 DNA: TGTGCCAGCAGCTTGGGGCAGGTCGGCACCGGGGAG. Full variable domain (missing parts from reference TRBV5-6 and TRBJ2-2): DAGVTQSPTHLIKTRGQQVTLRCSPKSGHDTVSWYQQALGQGPQFIFQYYEEEERQRGNFPDRFSGHQFPNYSSELNVNALLLGDSALYLCASSLGQVGTGELFFGEGSRLTVL.

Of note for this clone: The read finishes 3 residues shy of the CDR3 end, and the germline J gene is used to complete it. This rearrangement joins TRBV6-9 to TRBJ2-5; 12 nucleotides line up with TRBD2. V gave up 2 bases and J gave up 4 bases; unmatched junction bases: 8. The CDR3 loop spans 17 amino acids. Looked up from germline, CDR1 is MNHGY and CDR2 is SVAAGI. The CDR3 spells CASSYRTSGEERETQYF. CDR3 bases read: TGTGCCAGCAGTTATCGGACTAGCGGGGAAGAGAGAGAGACC.

The CDR3 sequence: CASSRAGEANEKLFF. CDR3 DNA, as far as it was read: TGTGCCAGCAGCCGCGCGGGGGAAGCTAATGAAAAA. The chain couples TRBV7-9 to TRBJ1-4; tentatively, D is TRBD1 (5 bases). The CDR3 end is not reached by the read, which stops 3 residues before it; the germline J gene fills it in. V lost 5 bases and J lost 3, with 13 bases in between. Germline V gives CDR1 SEHNR, CDR2 FQNEAQ (reference sequence). The CDR3 extends over 15 amino acids.

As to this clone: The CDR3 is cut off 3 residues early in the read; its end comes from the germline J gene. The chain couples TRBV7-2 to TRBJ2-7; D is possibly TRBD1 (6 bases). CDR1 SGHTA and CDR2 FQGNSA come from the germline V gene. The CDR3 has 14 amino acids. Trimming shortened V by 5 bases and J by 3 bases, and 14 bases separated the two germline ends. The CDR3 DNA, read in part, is TGTGCCAGCAGCCTGGACAGCGGCGGCTACGAG. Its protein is CASSLDSGGYE. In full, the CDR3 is CASSLDSGGYEQYF.

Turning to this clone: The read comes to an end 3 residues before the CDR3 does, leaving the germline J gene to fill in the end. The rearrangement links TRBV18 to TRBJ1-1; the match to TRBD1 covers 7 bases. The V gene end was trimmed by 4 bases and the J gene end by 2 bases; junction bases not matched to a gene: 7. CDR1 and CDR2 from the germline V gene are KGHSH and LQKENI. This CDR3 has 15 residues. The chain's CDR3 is CASSRQGQINTEAFF. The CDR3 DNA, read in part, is TGTGCCAGCTCACGGCAGGGACAGATAAACACTGAA.

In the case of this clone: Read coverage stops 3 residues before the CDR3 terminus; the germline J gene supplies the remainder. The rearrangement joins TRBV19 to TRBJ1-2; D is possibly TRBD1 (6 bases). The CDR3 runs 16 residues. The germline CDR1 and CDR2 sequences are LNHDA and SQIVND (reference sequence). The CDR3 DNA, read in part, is TGTGCCAGTAGTATAGATCCCAACAGGGCCCTGAGGGGC. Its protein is CASSIDPNRALRG. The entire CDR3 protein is CASSIDPNRALRGYTF.

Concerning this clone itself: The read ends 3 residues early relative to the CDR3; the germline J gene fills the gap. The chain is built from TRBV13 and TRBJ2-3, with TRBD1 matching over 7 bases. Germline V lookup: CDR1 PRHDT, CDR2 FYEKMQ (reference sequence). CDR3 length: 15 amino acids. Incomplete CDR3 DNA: TGTGCCAGCAGCAACAGTGCAGGGGGTAATCAGCCG. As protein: CASSNSAGGNQP. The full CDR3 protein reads CASSNSAGGNQPQYF. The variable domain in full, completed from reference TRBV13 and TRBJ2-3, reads AAGVIQSPRHLIKEKRETATLKCYPIPRHDTVYWYQQGPGQDPQFLISFYEKMQSDKGSIPDRFSAQQFSDYHSELNMSSLELGDSALYFCASSNSAGGNQPQYFGPGTRLTVL.

CDR3 in amino acids: CSARVGTSGGAWTEQFF. The sequenced CDR3 bases are TGCAGTGCTAGAGTTGGGACTAGCGGGGGGGCCTGGACTGAG. This chain uses TRBV20-1 with TRBJ2-1; 16 positions agree with TRBD2. The read is 3 residues too short to cover the CDR3 end, so that end is filled in from the germline J gene. The CDR3 length is 17 residues. V dropped 1 base and J dropped 9; count of bases not matched to a gene: 9. CDR1 is DFQATT and CDR2 is SNEGSKA in the germline V gene (reference sequence).

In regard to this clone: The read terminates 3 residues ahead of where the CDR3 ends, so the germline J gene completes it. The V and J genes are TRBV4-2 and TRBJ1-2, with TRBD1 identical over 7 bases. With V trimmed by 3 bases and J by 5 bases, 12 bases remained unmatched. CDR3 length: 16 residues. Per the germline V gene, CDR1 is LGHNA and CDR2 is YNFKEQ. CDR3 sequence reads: CASSHHTGTEQYGYTF. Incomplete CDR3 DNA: TGTGCCAGCAGCCACCATACCGGGACAGAGCAATATGGC.

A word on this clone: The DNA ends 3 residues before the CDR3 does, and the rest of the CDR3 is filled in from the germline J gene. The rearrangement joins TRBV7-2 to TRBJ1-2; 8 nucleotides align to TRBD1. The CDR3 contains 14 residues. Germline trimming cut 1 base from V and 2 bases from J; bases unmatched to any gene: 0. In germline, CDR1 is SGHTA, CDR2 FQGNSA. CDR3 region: CASSLGTGNYGYTF. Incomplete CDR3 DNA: TGTGCCAGCAGCTTAGGGACAGGGAACTATGGC.